This T cell receptor (beta chain) derives from a study of T cell clonotyping in hematopoietic cell transplantation. About this clone: Its specificity is not known. The junction departs from the called germline gene at one end, perhaps through a read error.

Generated by immunoSEQ multiplex PCR, the TCRdb table keeps only in-frame clones and is missing some. The repertoire holds roughly 13,000 clones, with about 70% as singletons. Blood collection times were about day -28 and days 30, 100, 180 posttransplant. General study results and limits: Few recipient clonotypes overlapped donors; over 97% were de novo at given depth. Graft donor and pretransplant recipient Inverse Simpson Index values predicted broader posttransplant TCR diversity.

CDR1 and CDR2 (germline): SGHDT, YYEEEE. The CDR3 spans 12 residues. J is TRBJ1-2 and V is TRBV5-6; D unclear. This receptor was obtained from a male patient aged 60 to 75 who had an allogeneic stem cell transplant from an unrelated donor, so the T cells may come from the graft donor. Some clones in this sample may be carry-over from other donors' samples. Here the sequenced sample was peripheral blood mononuclear cells, taken 180 days after allogeneic stem cell transplant. In DNA, the CDR3 is TGTGCCGGCAGCGGCCTTGGGTATGGCTACACCTTC. Residues: CAGSGLGYGYTF.